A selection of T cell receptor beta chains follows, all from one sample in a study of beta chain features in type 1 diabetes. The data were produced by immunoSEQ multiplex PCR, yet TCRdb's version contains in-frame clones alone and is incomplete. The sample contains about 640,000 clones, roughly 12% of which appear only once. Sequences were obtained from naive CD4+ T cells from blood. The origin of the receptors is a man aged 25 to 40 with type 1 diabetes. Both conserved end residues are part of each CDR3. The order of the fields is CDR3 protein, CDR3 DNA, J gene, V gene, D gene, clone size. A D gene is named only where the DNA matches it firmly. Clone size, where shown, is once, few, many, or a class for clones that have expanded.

CDR3aa: CASSRGIYEQYF
CDR3nt: TGTGCCAGCAGCCGAGGAATCTACGAGCAGTACTTC
j_gene: TRBJ2-7
v_gene: TRBV28
d_gene: NA
abundance: NA

CDR3aa: CASSVGVLAGEETQYF
CDR3nt: TGTGCCAGCAGCGTGGGTGTCCTAGCGGGGGAAGAGACCCAGTACTTC
j_gene: TRBJ2-5
v_gene: TRBV9
d_gene: TRBD2
abundance: NA

CDR3aa: CASKGAAGVPGELFF
CDR3nt: TGTGCCAGCAAGGGCGCGGCAGGGGTTCCCGGGGAGCTGTTTTTT
j_gene: TRBJ2-2
v_gene: TRBV2
d_gene: NA
abundance: NA

CDR3aa: CASNKGDSTDTQYF
CDR3nt: TGCGCCAGCAACAAGGGGGACAGCACAGATACGCAGTATTTT
j_gene: TRBJ2-3
v_gene: TRBV5-1
d_gene: NA
abundance: few

CDR3aa: CASSTGSTGELFF
CDR3nt: TGTGCCAGCAGCACAGGTAGCACCGGGGAGCTGTTTTTT
j_gene: TRBJ2-2
v_gene: TRBV2
d_gene: NA
abundance: NA

CDR3aa: CASSFQGIGEAFF
CDR3nt: TGTGCCAGCAGCTTTCAGGGGATCGGTGAAGCTTTCTTT
j_gene: TRBJ1-1
v_gene: TRBV7-9
d_gene: NA
abundance: many

CDR3aa: CASSRSARGSIYEQYF
CDR3nt: TGTGCCAGCAGCCGGAGCGCGAGGGGGTCTATTTACGAGCAGTACTTC
j_gene: TRBJ2-7
v_gene: TRBV4-2
d_gene: NA
abundance: few

CDR3aa: CASGSGTDYEQYF
CDR3nt: TGTGCCAGCGGGTCCGGGACAGACTACGAGCAGTACTTC
j_gene: TRBJ2-7
v_gene: TRBV6-5
d_gene: TRBD1
abundance: few

CDR3aa: CASSEGRGVGYGYTF
CDR3nt: TGTGCCAGCAGTGAAGGGCGCGGAGTGGGCTATGGCTACACCTTC
j_gene: TRBJ1-2
v_gene: TRBV2
d_gene: NA
abundance: few

CDR3aa: CASRLTTETQYF
CDR3nt: TGTGCCAGCAGGTTAACTACCGAGACCCAGTACTTC
j_gene: TRBJ2-5
v_gene: TRBV6-1
d_gene: NA
abundance: NA

CDR3aa: CASSQVDRPEAFF
CDR3nt: TGTGCCAGCAGCCAAGTCGACAGGCCTGAAGCTTTCTTT
j_gene: TRBJ1-1
v_gene: TRBV4-2
d_gene: NA
abundance: few

CDR3aa: CASSQEGGAEQFF
CDR3nt: TGCGCCAGCAGCCAAGAGGGCGGTGCGGAGCAGTTCTTC
j_gene: TRBJ2-1
v_gene: TRBV4-3
d_gene: NA
abundance: NA

CDR3aa: CASRYGGYEQYF
CDR3nt: TGTGCCAGCAGGTACGGTGGCTACGAGCAGTACTTC
j_gene: TRBJ2-7
v_gene: TRBV2
d_gene: NA
abundance: few

CDR3aa: CASSPTPQGTNEKLFF
CDR3nt: TGTGCCAGCAGCCCTACTCCTCAGGGAACTAATGAAAAACTGTTTTTT
j_gene: TRBJ1-4
v_gene: TRBV6-6
d_gene: NA
abundance: NA

CDR3aa: CASRHNPPWTGTYNEQFF
CDR3nt: TGTGCCAGCAGGCATAACCCCCCCTGGACAGGGACTTACAATGAGCAGTTCTTC
j_gene: TRBJ2-1
v_gene: TRBV7-9
d_gene: TRBD1
abundance: NA

CDR3aa: CSVEDSARVGTQYF
CDR3nt: TGCAGCGTTGAAGACTCCGCCCGGGTCGGGACGCAGTATTTT
j_gene: TRBJ2-3
v_gene: TRBV29-1
d_gene: NA
abundance: NA

CDR3aa: CASSLGRYTSFQETQYF
CDR3nt: TGTGCCAGCAGCTTAGGCCGCTACACTAGCTTCCAAGAGACCCAGTACTTC
j_gene: TRBJ2-5
v_gene: TRBV7-2
d_gene: NA
abundance: NA

CDR3aa: CASSLIFDHNEQFF
CDR3nt: TGCGCCAGCAGCTTGATATTTGACCACAATGAGCAGTTCTTC
j_gene: TRBJ2-1
v_gene: TRBV5-1
d_gene: NA
abundance: few

CDR3aa: CASSEMVANQPQHF
CDR3nt: TGTGCCAGCAGTGAGATGGTAGCTAATCAGCCCCAGCATTTT
j_gene: TRBJ1-5
v_gene: TRBV2
d_gene: NA
abundance: few

CDR3aa: CAWSPGGVTEKLFF
CDR3nt: TGTGCCTGGAGTCCTGGGGGGGTTACCGAGAAACTGTTTTTT
j_gene: TRBJ1-4
v_gene: TRBV30
d_gene: NA
abundance: NA

CDR3aa: CASSAMGSSNEKLFF
CDR3nt: TGTGCCAGCAGTGCAATGGGCAGTTCGAATGAAAAACTGTTTTTT
j_gene: TRBJ1-4
v_gene: TRBV2
d_gene: NA
abundance: NA